One sample yielded the 3 T cell receptor beta chains listed below, sequenced in a study of CD8+ T cells in alopecia areata. cDNA reverse transcribed from extracted RNA served as the sequencing template. The repertoire was sequenced with immunoSEQ multiplex PCR; TCRdb's copy has only in-frame clones and lacks some. Seen here are some 190,000 clones, 66% observed once, and the top ten hold more than 0.95%. Treatment meaning: oral pan-JAK inhibitor, 5-10 mg twice daily. This material consisted of CD4+ T cells sorted from blood, taken between weeks 43 and 45, from a patient treated with tofacitinib. The receptors come from a human donor with alopecia areata.

This clone was found once. The J gene is TRBJ2-7, the V gene TRBV29-1, with D possibly being TRBD2 (7 bases). The V gene's germline CDR1 is SQVTM and CDR2 ANQGSEA. CDR3 length equals 14 residues. V was trimmed by 4 bases and J by 4 bases, leaving 17 bases between them. CDR3 sequence: CSVGIGGGAYEQYF. CDR3 DNA sequence: TGCAGCGTTGGAATCGGCGGGGGCGCATACGAGCAGTACTTC.

This chain uses TRBV29-1 with TRBJ1-2; possibly TRBD1 for D (5 bases). The ends were cut back, 7 bases at V and 2 bases at J, with 14 bases in the middle. Per the germline V gene, CDR1 is SQVTM and CDR2 is ANQGSEA. The CDR3 runs to 13 residues. The CDR3 spells CSADGGGNYGYTF. CDR3 in DNA: TGCAGCGCCGACGGTGGGGGGAACTATGGCTACACCTTC.

The chain employs TRBV23-1 and TRBJ2-3; D gene ambiguous. TRBV23-1 carries the ORF label, with uncertain function. The CDR3 runs 14 residues. V was clipped by 10 bases and J by 4 bases, with 18 bases between them. This chain's CDR3 is CAISSLECADTQYF. The DNA of the CDR3 is TGCGCCATATCCTCGTTGGAGTGTGCAGATACGCAGTATTTT.